This T cell receptor (beta chain) appears in the sequencing data of a study of cytomegalovirus exposure and HLA in healthy donors. Study-level findings and limits: CMV serostatus alone was available as immune exposure information. TCR beta V segments were, for the most part, productive about 87% or about 30% of the time in an earlier analysis.

CDR1 is KGHSH and CDR2 is LQKENI in the germline V gene. The CDR3 sequence is 15 residues long. Unmatched junction bases numbered 4, after V lost 2 bases and J lost 0 bases. 13 Jbeta primers and 60 Vbeta primers were used for the PCR. TCRdb's copy holds only in-frame clones and misses some; the assay was immunoSEQ multiplex PCR. Among 120,000 to 150,000 clones, 70% to 75% were seen once, and the ten largest hold approximately 15%. In regard to this clone: Its antigen is unidentified.

The receptor comes from a human donor in good health. The rearrangement uses TRBV18 and TRBJ2-7, with 7 nucleotides matching TRBD2. The sample comprised PBMCs. CDR3 DNA sequence: TGTGCCAGCTCACCAGACCGCGGGAGCTCCTACGAGCAGTACTTC. Amino acids: CASSPDRGSSYEQYF.